These 17 T cell receptor beta chains were sequenced from one sample in a study of CD8 T cells in Susac syndrome. Random-hexamer reverse transcription was applied to about 0.45 to 1 ug RNA. TCRdb reprocessed the immunoSEQ multiplex PCR reads via MiXCR and lists one record per CDR3 protein. The sample lists around 140,000 distinct CDR3 sequences, roughly 80% occurring once. Source material: CD8+ T cells from PBMCs. These receptors all come from a human donor with multiple sclerosis.

The chain carries TRBV20-1 and TRBJ2-7; 7 bases agree with TRBD2. With 0 bases clipped from V and 2 bases from J, the junction kept 13 bases outside the gene matches. The CDR3 consists of 17 residues. CDR1 and CDR2 (germline): DFQATT, SNEGSKA (reference sequence). CDR3 nucleotides: TGCAGTGCTAGAGATTCCCAACCAGCGGGGCCCACCTACGAGCAGTACTTC. It encodes CSARDSQPAGPTYEQYF.

This clonotype turned up a few times. The chain links TRBV19 to TRBJ2-7; D might be TRBD1 or TRBD2, each matching 6 bases. The CDR3 has 17 amino acids. Trimming left V 4 bases short and J 1 base short, with 20 bases between. Germline assignment: CDR1 LNHDA and CDR2 SQIVND (reference sequence). CDR3 residues: CASSTGGREDRSYEQYV. As DNA, the CDR3 is TGTGCCAGTAGTACCGGGGGCCGAGAGGATAGGTCCTACGAGCAGTACGTC.

This clonotype has only a few counts. The chain combines TRBV7-9 with TRBJ1-1; D remains ambiguous. With 10 bases removed from V and 1 base from J, the gap between germline ends came to 10 bases. There are 12 residues in the CDR3. The germline V gene has CDR1 SEHNR and CDR2 FQNEAQ (reference sequence). The DNA for the CDR3 is TGTGCCACCGATTCAAGGAACACTGAAGCTTTCTTT. This sequence encodes CATDSRNTEAFF.

This clonotype turned up a few times. V gene TRBV6-5 combines with J gene TRBJ2-3; D remains ambiguous. The CDR3 is 14 residues long. V lost 5 bases and J lost 6, with 15 bases in between. CDR1 and CDR2 from the germline V gene are MNHEY and SVGAGI. CDR3 in DNA: TGTGCCAGCAGTACTCGGAGTGCCAGGGATACGCAGTATTTT. It yields the protein CASSTRSARDTQYF.

V is TRBV14 and J is TRBJ2-3, with 8 nucleotides matching TRBD2. CDR1 is SGHDN and CDR2 is FVKESK in the germline V gene. The CDR3 contains 14 residues. Trimming cost V 6 bases and J 6 bases; bases outside gene matches: 8. CDR3 DNA sequence: TGTGCCAGCAGTGCAAGCGGGAGTGGCGATACGCAGTATTTT. Translating gives CASSASGSGDTQYF.

The rearrangement uses TRBV6-2 or TRBV6-3 and TRBJ2-7, with a tentative D call TRBD1 (5 bases). V lost 2 bases, J lost 3 bases, and 14 bases lay in between. CDR1 is MNHEY and CDR2 is SVGEGT in the germline V gene. The CDR3 is 15 residues long. For the CDR3, the DNA is TGTGCCAGCAGTTACGGCTTGAACCAGGGCTACGAGCAGTACGTC. This sequence encodes CASSYGLNQGYEQYV.

This chain links TRBV6-1 with TRBJ1-5, with TRBD1 identical over 10 bases. V lost 5 bases and J lost 0; bases outside the gene matches: 10. The CDR3 has 18 residues. Germline V CDR1 and CDR2: MNHNS, SASEGT. The CDR3 loop is CASSPPGGQGFSNQPQHF. Written as DNA, the CDR3 is TGTGCCAGCAGTCCCCCGGGGGGACAGGGGTTTAGCAATCAGCCCCAGCATTTT.

The chain uses TRBV20-1 and TRBJ2-2; 9 nucleotides line up with TRBD2. Germline CDR1 reads DFQATT; CDR2 reads SNEGSKA (reference sequence). CDR3 length equals 16 residues. The trim removed 0 bases at V and 6 bases at J, leaving 8 bases unmatched. The CDR3 nucleotides are TGCAGTGCTAGAGATCCTAGCGGGATTCTGTCCGGGGAGCTGTTTTTT. Protein: CSARDPSGILSGELFF.

The chain uses TRBV12-3 or TRBV12-4 and TRBJ2-2, with D possibly TRBD1 on 6 matching bases. Trimming took 5 bases from V and 2 from J, leaving 15 bases between them. This CDR3 comprises 16 residues. Written as DNA, the CDR3 is TGTGCCAGCAGTCCTTCCCGGGACACTAACACCGGGGAGCTGTTTTTT. Amino acids: CASSPSRDTNTGELFF.

This clonotype was seen more than once but under ten times. J is TRBJ1-1 and V is TRBV6-2 or TRBV6-3; possibly TRBD1 for D (6 bases). V was shortened by 6 bases and J by 8 bases, with 13 bases between the two germline ends. The CDR3 is made up of 12 amino acids. Germline-derived CDR1 and CDR2 are MNHEY and SVGEGT. The CDR3 DNA follows: TGTGCCAGCAGACCCCAGGGGCTAGAAGCTTTCTTT. Encoded protein: CASRPQGLEAFF.

This chain links TRBV7-8 with TRBJ2-7; TRBD1 aligns across 9 bases. V lost 5 bases to trimming and J lost 3 bases; unmatched junction nucleotides: 2. The CDR3 spans 13 residues. CDR1 SGHVS and CDR2 FQNEAQ come from the germline V gene. The CDR3 region has the DNA TGTGCCAGCAGCCCGGACAGGGGCTACGAGCAGTACGTC. It codes for CASSPDRGYEQYV.

This clonotype was observed a single time. V usage is TRBV3-1 and J usage is TRBJ2-6, with a weak D call TRBD1 (6 bases). V lost 1 base and J lost 1, with 8 bases in between. The germline V gene has CDR1 LGHDT and CDR2 YNNKEL (reference sequence). This CDR3 has 16 amino acids. The DNA of the CDR3 is TGTGCCAGCAGCCAAGTTACAGGGTCTGGGGCCAACGTCCTGACTTTC. It is translated as CASSQVTGSGANVLTF.

The CDR3 bases are TGTGCCAGCAGTTCGGAGACAAATAATTCACCCCTCCACTTT. Translation gives CASSSETNNSPLHF. The chain recombines TRBV12-3 or TRBV12-4 with TRBJ1-6; D unclear. Trimming took off 4 bases at V and 5 bases at J, with 9 bases between the two ends. The CDR3 consists of 14 residues.

This chain uses TRBV6-5 with TRBJ2-2; the D call may be TRBD1 or TRBD2 (5 bases each). The germline CDR1 and CDR2 sequences are MNHEY and SVGAGI. The CDR3 runs to 15 residues. V lost 3 bases, J lost 6 bases, and 14 bases lay in between. CDR3 DNA sequence: TGTGCCAGCAGTTATGGGGACCCAAGGCCCGGGGAGCTGTTTTTT. Residues: CASSYGDPRPGELFF.

The rearrangement joins TRBV7-8 to TRBJ2-1; no clear D. V lost 6 bases and J 8 bases, leaving 8 bases between the germline ends. The CDR3 is 11 residues long. Per the germline V gene, CDR1 is SGHVS and CDR2 is FQNEAQ. CDR3 nucleotides: TGTGCCAGCAGGGGGTTGGATGAGCAGTTCTTC. Its protein product is CASRGLDEQFF.

The V gene is TRBV30, the J gene TRBJ2-2; 12 nucleotides agree with TRBD2. The CDR3 spans 17 residues. V lost 2 bases to trimming and J lost 0 bases; unmatched junction nucleotides: 4. Germline values: CDR1 GTSNPN, CDR2 SVGIG (reference sequence). The CDR3 sequence is CAWSTRTSGANTGELFF. CDR3 sequence (DNA): TGTGCCTGGAGTACACGGACTAGCGGGGCGAACACCGGGGAGCTGTTTTTT.

V gene TRBV3-1 combines with J gene TRBJ2-7; D may be TRBD2 (7 bases). This CDR3 is built from 13 residues. Germline V gene sequence: CDR1 LGHDT, CDR2 YNNKEL (reference sequence). Deletions cut 10 bases from V and 0 bases from J, with 13 bases between. CDR3 in amino acids: CATSGGTSYEQYF. CDR3 DNA sequence: TGTGCCACCTCGGGGGGCACCTCCTACGAGCAGTACTTC.